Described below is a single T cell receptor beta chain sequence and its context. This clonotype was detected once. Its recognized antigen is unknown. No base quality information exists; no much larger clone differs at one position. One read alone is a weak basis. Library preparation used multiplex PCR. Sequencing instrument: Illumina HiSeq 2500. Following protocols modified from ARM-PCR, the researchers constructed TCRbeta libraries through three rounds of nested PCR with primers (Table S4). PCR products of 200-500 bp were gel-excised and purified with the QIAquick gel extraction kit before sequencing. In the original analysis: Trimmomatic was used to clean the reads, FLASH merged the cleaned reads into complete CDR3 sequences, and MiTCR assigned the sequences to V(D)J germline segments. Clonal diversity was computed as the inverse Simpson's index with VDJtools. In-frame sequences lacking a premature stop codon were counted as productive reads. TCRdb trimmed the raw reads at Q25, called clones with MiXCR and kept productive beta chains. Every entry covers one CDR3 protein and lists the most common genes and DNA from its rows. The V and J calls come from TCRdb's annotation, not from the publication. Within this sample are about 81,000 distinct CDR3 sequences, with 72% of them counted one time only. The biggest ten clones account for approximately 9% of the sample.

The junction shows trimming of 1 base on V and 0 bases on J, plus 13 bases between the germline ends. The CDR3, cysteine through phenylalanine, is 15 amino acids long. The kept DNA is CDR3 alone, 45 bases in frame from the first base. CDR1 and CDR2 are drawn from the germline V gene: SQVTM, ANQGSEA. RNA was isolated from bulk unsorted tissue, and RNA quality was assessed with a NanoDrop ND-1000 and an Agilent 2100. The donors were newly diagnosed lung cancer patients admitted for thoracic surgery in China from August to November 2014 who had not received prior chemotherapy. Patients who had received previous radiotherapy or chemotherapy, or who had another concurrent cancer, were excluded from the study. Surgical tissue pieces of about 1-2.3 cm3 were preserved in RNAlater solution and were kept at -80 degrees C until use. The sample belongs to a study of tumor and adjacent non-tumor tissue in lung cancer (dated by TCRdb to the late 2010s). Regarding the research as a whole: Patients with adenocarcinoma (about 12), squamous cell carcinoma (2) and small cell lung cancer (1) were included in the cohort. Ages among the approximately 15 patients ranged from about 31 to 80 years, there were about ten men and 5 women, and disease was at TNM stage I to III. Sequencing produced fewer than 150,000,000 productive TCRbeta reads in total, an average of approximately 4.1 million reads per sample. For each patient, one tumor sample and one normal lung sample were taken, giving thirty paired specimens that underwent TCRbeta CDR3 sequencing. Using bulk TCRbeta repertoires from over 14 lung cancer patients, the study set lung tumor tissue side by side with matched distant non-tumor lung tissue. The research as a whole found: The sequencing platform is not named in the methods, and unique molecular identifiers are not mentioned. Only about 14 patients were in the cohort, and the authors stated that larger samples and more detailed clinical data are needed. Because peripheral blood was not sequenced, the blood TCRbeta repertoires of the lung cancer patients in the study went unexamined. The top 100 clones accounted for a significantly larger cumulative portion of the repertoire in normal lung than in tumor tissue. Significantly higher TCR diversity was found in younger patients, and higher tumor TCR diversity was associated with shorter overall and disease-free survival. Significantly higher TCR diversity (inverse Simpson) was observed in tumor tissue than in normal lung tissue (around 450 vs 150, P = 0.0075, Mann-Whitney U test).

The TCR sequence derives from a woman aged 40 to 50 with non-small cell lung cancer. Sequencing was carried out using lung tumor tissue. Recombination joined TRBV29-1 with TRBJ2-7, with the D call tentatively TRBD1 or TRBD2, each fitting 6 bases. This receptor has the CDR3 CSVEGFGGASYEQYF. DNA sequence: TGCAGCGTTGAAGGGTTCGGGGGCGCCTCCTACGAGCAGTACTTC.